These 26 T cell receptor beta chains originate from one sample sequenced in a study of blood T cells in healthy people across ages. Next came a second PCR, run for about 7 to 12 cycles, which used a sample-barcoded 5' primer along with a J-beta primer mix. TCRdb re-called the 5' RACE reads with MiXCR, one entry per CDR3 protein. This table has hundreds of thousands of distinct CDR3 sequences, 30% to 45% appearing once. The sequencing input was blood. The receptor source for this set is a man aged 18 to 29 in good health.

The table lists this clonotype with a few counts. The V and J genes are TRBV5-5 and TRBJ1-2, with a weak D call TRBD1 (6 bases). The V end was cut by 4 bases, the J end by 10 bases, with 17 bases between. The germline CDR1 and CDR2 sequences are SGHKS and YYEKEE (reference sequence). The CDR3 covers 13 residues. CDR3 protein: CASSGQRRAHYTF. In nucleotides, the CDR3 is TGTGCCAGCAGCGGACAGAGACGAGCACACTACACCTTC.

The rearrangement joins TRBV27 to TRBJ1-6; no definite D call. The CDR3 has 15 residues. V lost 3 bases, J lost 0 bases, and 6 bases lay in between. Germline V CDR1 and CDR2: MNHEY, SMNVEV (reference sequence). This chain's CDR3 is CASSFPRSYNSPLHF. CDR3 nucleotide sequence: TGTGCCAGCAGTTTTCCCCGCTCCTATAATTCACCCCTCCACTTT.

The CDR3 protein is CSARVSASRGDQYF. In nucleotides, the CDR3 is TGCAGTGCTAGGGTTTCCGCGTCCAGGGGTGACCAGTACTTC. V and J are TRBV20-1 and TRBJ2-5, with D possibly being TRBD1 (6 bases). Germline V gene sequence: CDR1 DFQATT, CDR2 SNEGSKA (reference sequence). The CDR3 is made up of 14 amino acids. The germline V and J ends were trimmed by 3 bases and 10 bases, with 21 bases remaining between them.

To note about this clonotype: A much larger clone lies a single base off, so this may be a read error. The chain combines TRBV7-9 with TRBJ2-5; D is uncertain. CDR3 length: 14 residues. Trimming took 6 bases from V and 11 from J, leaving 22 bases between them. Germline loops: CDR1 SEHNR, CDR2 FQNEAQ (reference sequence). CDR3 nucleotide sequence: TGTGCCAGCAGTCACACCGGGCGAAACAATGAGCAGTACTTC. Amino acids: CASSHTGRNNEQYF.

The J gene is TRBJ1-2, the V gene TRBV6-6, with D possibly matching TRBD1 (6 bases). The CDR3 contains 16 residues. The V end was cut by 2 bases, the J end by 6 bases, with 19 bases between. Germline CDR1 MNHNY, CDR2 SVGAGI (reference sequence). The CDR3 here is CASSYGGGAIKNGYTF. The CDR3, as DNA: TGTGCCAGCAGTTACGGCGGGGGCGCGATAAAAAATGGCTACACCTTC.

This clonotype was detected many times. V and J are TRBV7-2 and TRBJ2-7; D unresolved. V lost 3 bases to trimming and J lost 1 base, with 10 bases between them. CDR1 SGHTA and CDR2 FQGNSA come from the germline V gene. This CDR3 is built from 14 residues. The chain's CDR3 is CASSFEGDSYEQYF. CDR3 in DNA: TGTGCCAGCAGCTTCGAAGGTGATTCCTACGAGCAGTACTTC.

The CDR3 region is CSATGLAGPRPSADTQYF. The CDR3 DNA is TGCAGTGCTACGGGACTAGCGGGGCCTCGGCCTAGCGCAGATACGCAGTATTTT. The chain combines TRBV20-1 with TRBJ2-3; 13 nucleotides line up with TRBD2. V shed 4 bases, J shed 4 bases, and the junction held 14 bases outside the gene matches. Germline CDR1 is DFQATT and CDR2 is SNEGSKA (reference sequence). The CDR3 runs to 18 residues.

The rearrangement links TRBV20-1 to TRBJ2-1; TRBD2 is a possible D gene (5 bases). The CDR3 is 13 residues long. Germline values: CDR1 DFQATT, CDR2 SNEGSKA (reference sequence). V was cut by 3 bases and J by 14 bases, with 20 bases left in between. The CDR3 DNA sequence: TGCAGTGCTAGGGGCGGATCGGCGGGTGCGGAGTTCTTC. Translated, it gives CSARGGSAGAEFF.

The chain carries TRBV5-5 and TRBJ1-1, with D tentatively TRBD1 (5 bases). V lost 0 bases, J lost 2 bases, and 11 bases lay in between. CDR1 and CDR2 from the germline V gene are SGHKS and YYEKEE (reference sequence). This CDR3 comprises 15 residues. CDR3 bases: TGTGCCAGCAGCTTGGCCCCGGGGACTAACACTGAAGCTTTCTTT. It is translated as CASSLAPGTNTEAFF. Variable domain in full (rest from reference TRBV5-5 and TRBJ1-1): DAGVTQSPTHLIKTRGQQVTLRCSPISGHKSVSWYQQVLGQGPQFIFQYYEKEERGRGNFPDRFSARQFPNYSSELNVNALLLGDSALYLCASSLAPGTNTEAFFGQGTRLTVV.

This chain connects TRBV4-2 to TRBJ2-3; 11 bases are a match to TRBD2. The trim removed 3 bases at V and 5 bases at J, leaving 10 bases unmatched. This CDR3 is 17 amino acids long. Germline CDR1 and CDR2: LGHNA and YNFKEQ. The CDR3 bases are TGTGCCAGCAGCCAGGTCCCCGGGACTAGCGGTATAGATACGCAGTATTTT. It translates to CASSQVPGTSGIDTQYF.

This CDR3 is CASSLAPTAGGKGSTDTQHF. The CDR3 DNA reads as TGTGCCAGCAGCCTGGCCCCAACAGCCGGGGGGAAAGGAAGCACAGATACGCAGCATTTT. J is TRBJ2-3 and V is TRBV4-2; weak D call: TRBD1 (5 bases). The better agreement between TRBJ1-5 and the DNA end casts doubt on the J call. Per the germline V gene, CDR1 is LGHNA and CDR2 is YNFKEQ. The CDR3 extends over 20 amino acids.

This clonotype was observed a handful of times. V gene TRBV18 combines with J gene TRBJ1-1; D remains ambiguous. The CDR3 extends over 16 amino acids. V lost 4 bases, J lost 2 bases, and 17 bases lay in between. In germline, CDR1 is KGHSH, CDR2 LQKENI. CDR3 nucleotide sequence: TGTGCCAGCTCACGAAGTACCCTGGTCCAAAACACTGAAGCTTTCTTT. Encoded protein: CASSRSTLVQNTEAFF.

This chain joins TRBV4-2 and TRBJ1-4; D remains ambiguous. Trimming pared 0 bases from V and 0 bases from J, leaving 8 bases between. CDR1 LGHNA and CDR2 YNFKEQ come from the germline V gene. This CDR3 comprises 16 residues. CDR3 protein: CASSQDRSATNEKLFF. CDR3 DNA sequence: TGTGCCAGCAGCCAAGATCGATCTGCAACTAATGAAAAACTGTTTTTT.

This clonotype was detected ten times or more. This sequence joins TRBV6-2 or TRBV6-3 and TRBJ2-7; TRBD2 aligns across 7 bases. Germline V gene lookup returns CDR1 MNHEY and CDR2 SVGEGT. The ends lost 6 bases at V and 4 bases at J; junction bases unmatched: 3. The CDR3 totals 12 residues. The CDR3, as DNA: TGTGCCAGCAGCAACGGGGGGTACGAGCAGTACTTC. Residues: CASSNGGYEQYF.

The chain combines TRBV5-1 with TRBJ2-1; D unresolved. CDR1 SGHRS and CDR2 YFSETQ come from the germline V gene. This CDR3 spans 15 amino acids. V was clipped by 4 bases and J by 0 bases, with 11 bases between them. The CDR3 DNA follows: TGCGCCAGCAGCGCCTATCAGAGCTCCTACAATGAGCAGTTCTTC. As protein: CASSAYQSSYNEQFF.

The V and J genes are TRBV5-1 and TRBJ2-1; a possible D gene is TRBD1 (5 bases). The CDR3 spans 16 residues. With 4 bases removed from V and 1 base from J, the gap between germline ends came to 15 bases. Germline V gene data show CDR1 as SGHRS and CDR2 as YFSETQ. The CDR3 coding sequence is TGCGCCAGCAGCCCGGGCGACAGCGTTTCCTACAATGAGCAGTTCTTC. Translated: CASSPGDSVSYNEQFF.

Only a few counts were recorded for this clonotype. This chain uses TRBV20-1 with TRBJ1-5; D is possibly TRBD1 (6 bases). Germline lookup yields CDR1 DFQATT and CDR2 SNEGSKA (reference sequence). Trimming stripped 4 bases from V and 6 bases from J, with 13 bases between. There are 13 residues in the CDR3. As DNA, the CDR3 is TGCAGTGCTATGGAAGGGGGGGGTCAGCCCCAGCATTTT. Translating gives CSAMEGGGQPQHF.

The chain carries TRBV20-1 and TRBJ1-1, with 9 bases matching TRBD1. This CDR3 contains 16 residues. CDR1 and CDR2 from the germline V gene are DFQATT and SNEGSKA (reference sequence). The V segment lost 0 bases and the J segment 6 bases; nucleotides outside the gene matches: 11. CDR3 sequence reads: CSARDYEGQGVSEAFF. The CDR3 DNA sequence: TGCAGTGCTAGAGATTACGAGGGACAGGGAGTCTCTGAAGCTTTCTTT.

This clonotype was seen a few times. The chain employs TRBV27 and TRBJ2-6; D may be TRBD1 (5 bases). Trimming pared 5 bases from V and 0 bases from J, leaving 11 bases between. Germline V gene lookup returns CDR1 MNHEY and CDR2 SMNVEV (reference sequence). This CDR3 region has 16 residues. CDR3 amino acids: CASSNQGYSGANVLTF. Written as DNA, the CDR3 is TGTGCCAGCAGTAACCAGGGTTACTCTGGGGCCAACGTCCTGACTTTC.

The chain couples TRBV7-9 to TRBJ1-2, with 10 bases identical to TRBD1. Trimming at V came to 5 bases and at J to 5 bases, leaving 8 bases not matched to a gene. This CDR3 contains 15 residues. Germline CDR1 is SEHNR and CDR2 is FQNEAQ (reference sequence). CDR3 loop: CASSPRTGGIYGYTF. CDR3 DNA sequence: TGTGCCAGCAGCCCTAGGACAGGGGGGATTTATGGCTACACCTTC.

V is TRBV18 and J is TRBJ2-3, with unresolved D. Germline V gene lookup returns CDR1 KGHSH and CDR2 LQKENI. The CDR3 is 15 residues long. The V end was cut by 2 bases, the J end by 2 bases, with 11 bases between. The CDR3 DNA sequence: TGTGCCAGCTCACCAAGCGAACATCCCACAGATACGCAGTATTTT. It codes for CASSPSEHPTDTQYF. The full variable domain, with the rest looked up from reference TRBV18 and TRBJ2-3, is NAGVMQNPRHLVRRRGQEARLRCSPMKGHSHVYWYRQLPEEGLKFMVYLQKENIIDESGMPKERFSAEFPKEGPSILRIQQVVRGDSAAYFCASSPSEHPTDTQYFGPGTRLTVL.

This sequence joins TRBV7-6 and TRBJ2-7; perhaps TRBD1 as D (6 bases). The germline CDR1 and CDR2 sequences are SGHVS and FNYEAQ. V was trimmed by 7 bases and J by 3 bases, leaving 16 bases between them. The CDR3 loop spans 14 amino acids. The CDR3 sequence is CASIEGVLSYEQYF. CDR3 sequence (DNA): TGTGCCAGCATTGAGGGGGTCCTAAGCTACGAGCAGTACTTC.

This clonotype turned up a few times. This chain connects TRBV7-9 to TRBJ2-1, with D possibly being TRBD2 (6 bases). Trimming pared 5 bases from V and 9 bases from J, leaving 14 bases between. This CDR3 has 13 residues. Germline CDR1 is SEHNR and CDR2 is FQNEAQ (reference sequence). The CDR3 region is CASSVGSEGEQFF. The CDR3 DNA is TGTGCCAGCAGCGTAGGGTCGGAGGGTGAGCAGTTCTTC.

This chain uses TRBV20-1 with TRBJ1-6, with no clear D. The CDR3 is 13 residues long. The V end was cut by 6 bases, the J end by 8 bases, with 14 bases between. Germline V lookup: CDR1 DFQATT, CDR2 SNEGSKA (reference sequence). As DNA, the CDR3 is TGCAGTGCCACACGGGGTGCCGATTCACCCCTCCACTTT. This encodes CSATRGADSPLHF.

This clonotype was seen many times. The J gene is TRBJ1-2, the V gene TRBV12-3 or TRBV12-4, with D hard to call. The CDR3 totals 13 residues. V dropped 7 bases and J dropped 4 bases, with 13 bases sitting between them. The CDR3 sequence is CASNPAGPYGYTF. The DNA for the CDR3 is TGTGCCAGCAACCCGGCCGGGCCCTATGGCTACACCTTC.

This clonotype was counted between two and nine times. The gene calls are TRBV14 and TRBJ1-2, with D unresolved. V was pared by 0 bases and J by 6 bases, with 11 bases between. Germline V lookup: CDR1 SGHDN, CDR2 FVKESK. CDR3 length: 14 amino acids. CDR3: CASSQDWEVNGYTF. DNA for the CDR3: TGTGCCAGCAGCCAAGATTGGGAGGTGAATGGCTACACCTTC.